This is a list of T cell receptor beta chains from one sample in a study of blood T cell repertoires in COVID-19. The repertoire was sequenced with immunoSEQ multiplex PCR; TCRdb's copy has only in-frame clones and lacks some. The profile shows 360,000 or so clones, 83% of them singletons. Sequenced material: PBMCs or T cells enriched from blood (not recorded which). Receptor source: a woman aged 45-65 years who had recovered from COVID-19. CDR3s leave out the opening cysteine and the closing phenylalanine or tryptophan. Expanded clones get a size class; other rows say once, few or many, or leave the size out.

V gene	clone size	J gene	CDR3 protein
TRBV11-3	NA	TRBJ2-5	ASSHSKETQY
TRBV19	NA	TRBJ1-2	ASVQGVHGYT
TRBV7-2	NA	TRBJ1-2	ASSLASSGVGGYT
TRBV6-5	few	TRBJ2-1	ASSKTGYEQF
TRBV5-1	NA	TRBJ1-2	ASREGVLPNYGYT
TRBV3-1/TRBV3-2	NA	TRBJ1-1	ASSHGGRTEAF
TRBV7-8	NA	TRBJ2-3	ASSLISRTSGGAGTQY
TRBV5-1	NA	TRBJ2-3	ASTFSGGADTQY
TRBV6-2/TRBV6-3	once	TRBJ1-5	ASSYGSGGNQPQH
TRBV20-1	NA	TRBJ1-5	SARDLTEH
TRBV18	NA	TRBJ1-3	ASSLNPTGAGNTIY
TRBV7-2	NA	TRBJ2-1	ASSPGSQYEQF
TRBV11-1	NA	TRBJ2-1	ATSALAGVGEQF
TRBV2	NA	TRBJ1-2	ASSEEGTAIYGYT
TRBV4-3	NA	TRBJ1-1	ASSQAVTRTEAF
TRBV5-6	NA	TRBJ1-1	ASSLFRALNTEAF
TRBV19	NA	TRBJ2-1	ASSIRWERQGNYNEQF
TRBV5-1	NA	TRBJ2-5	ASSLEQGGSETQY
TRBV6-5	few	TRBJ1-6	ASRGSSSYNSPLH
TRBV2	NA	TRBJ2-1	ASSFEASSYNEQF
TRBV16	NA	TRBJ1-6	ASSFMTGYNSPLH
TRBV6-1	NA	TRBJ1-2	ASSEAGGDRDGYT
TRBV9	few	TRBJ2-5	ASSAGTSGGQYQETQY
TRBV1	once	TRBJ2-2	TSSQEFWTPGELF
TRBV7-3	NA	TRBJ1-4	ASSGPGQGGTATNEKLF
TRBV29-1	NA	TRBJ2-1	SVTSGSPSRFGQF
TRBV29-1	NA	TRBJ2-7	SAAKGSGGPYEQY
TRBV9	NA	TRBJ2-5	ASSVGARETQY
TRBV5-1	few	TRBJ1-2	ASSLEAGSYGYT
TRBV5-1	once	TRBJ1-4	ASSLGFKQGANEKLF
TRBV30	NA	TRBJ1-1	AWDKGRDTEAF
TRBV10-3	NA	TRBJ1-3	AISGDSSGNTIY
TRBV20-1	NA	TRBJ2-3	SASGPGATGDTQY
TRBV7-9	NA	TRBJ1-2	ASSLATPANYGYT
TRBV9	NA	TRBJ2-1	ASSVDGRSSYNEQF
TRBV11-3	NA	TRBJ1-6	ASSQGWSNSPLH
TRBV10-3	NA	TRBJ2-3	AISAQGSSTDTQY
TRBV7-9	NA	TRBJ1-5	ASSLGQGVEQPQH
TRBV7-2	NA	TRBJ1-2	ASSSGQLYGYT
TRBV7-2	once	TRBJ2-2	ASPSEANTGELF
TRBV19	NA	TRBJ1-4	ASSLRDNEKLF
TRBV5-6	NA	TRBJ1-5	ASSGGNSNQPQH
TRBV18	NA	TRBJ2-2	ASSLAQGDTGELF
TRBV9	NA	TRBJ1-1	ASSQSRDRGLVNTEAF
TRBV5-1	NA	TRBJ1-4	ASSRGFNEKLF
TRBV2	NA	TRBJ2-7	ASSEGPLAGGLWYEQY
TRBV5-1	NA	TRBJ1-6	ASSQRTGANSPLH
TRBV3-1/TRBV3-2	few	TRBJ1-6	ASSLPNSPLH
TRBV19	NA	TRBJ1-1	ASRETGVTLGAF
TRBV12-3/TRBV12-4	NA	TRBJ2-3	ASTLTGTDTQY